Each of the 30 T cell receptor beta chains below was sequenced from the same sample in a study of Graves' ophthalmopathy and Graves' hyperthyroidism. Amplification from RNA transcripts yielded the TCR beta CDR3 regions. Following a first-round RT-PCR that used HTBI primers, a second-round multiplex PCR was carried out. MiXCR was run by TCRdb on the multiplex PCR reads, yielding one entry per CDR3 protein. The table shows approximately 410,000 distinct CDR3 sequences, with 15% occurring only once. The source material was peripheral blood. Receptors were obtained from a young woman with stable Graves' hyperthyroidism.

This clonotype was counted many times. The V call is TRBV5-1, the J call TRBJ1-1; TRBD1 might be the D (5 bases). CDR1 SGHRS and CDR2 YFSETQ come from the germline V gene. The CDR3 has 15 amino acids. V lost 0 bases to trimming and J lost 0 bases, with 9 bases between them. The CDR3 bases are TGCGCCAGCAGCTTGGTAGGGGCCTTGAACACTGAAGCTTTCTTT. It specifies CASSLVGALNTEAFF.

The rearrangement joins TRBV5-1 to TRBJ1-1, with D unclear. CDR1 SGHRS and CDR2 YFSETQ come from the germline V gene. The V end lost 4 bases, the J end lost 3 bases, and 10 bases lay between the germline ends. The CDR3 is 13 amino acids. This CDR3 is CASSRTPDTEAFF. The CDR3 DNA is TGCGCCAGCAGCCGGACTCCTGACACTGAAGCTTTCTTT.

This clonotype appeared many times. The chain combines TRBV19 with TRBJ1-1, with a possible D match to TRBD1 (5 bases). Per the germline V gene, CDR1 is LNHDA and CDR2 is SQIVND (reference sequence). V was clipped by 2 bases and J by 4 bases, with 5 bases between them. CDR3 length: 12 amino acids. The CDR3 DNA reads TGTGCCAGTAGTATAAGGGGCACTGAAGCTTTCTTT. Translated, it gives CASSIRGTEAFF.

This clonotype was seen at least ten times. The chain links TRBV6-1 to TRBJ1-2; a weak D match, TRBD1 (6 bases). Trimming left V 1 base short and J 4 bases short, with 13 bases between. The CDR3 has 15 amino acids. Looked up from germline, CDR1 is MNHNS and CDR2 is SASEGT. In nucleotides, the CDR3 is TGTGCCAGCAGTGAAGGTACAGGGAGATTCTATGGCTACACCTTC. It yields the protein CASSEGTGRFYGYTF.

This clonotype was detected many times. The chain links TRBV5-1 to TRBJ1-6, with 7 bases identical to TRBD1. The CDR3 spans 17 residues. CDR1 SGHRS and CDR2 YFSETQ come from the germline V gene. The trim removed 1 base at V and 4 bases at J, leaving 8 bases unmatched. DNA for the CDR3: TGCGCCAGCAGCTTGTCTTGGGACAGAAATTATAATTCACCCCTCCACTTT. Its protein product is CASSLSWDRNYNSPLHF.

This clonotype was observed a handful of times. The V and J genes are TRBV20-1 and TRBJ2-5; 9 nucleotides line up with TRBD2. This CDR3 is built from 15 residues. V lost 7 bases to trimming and J lost 5 bases; unmatched junction nucleotides: 14. Germline lookup yields CDR1 DFQATT and CDR2 SNEGSKA (reference sequence). CDR3: CSVPNPASGEETQYF. The CDR3 nucleotides are TGCAGTGTCCCCAACCCGGCTAGCGGGGAGGAGACCCAGTACTTC.

This clonotype came up many times. The chain has TRBV19 and TRBJ1-1; 9 bases line up with TRBD1. The CDR3 is 14 residues long. With V trimmed by 5 bases and J by 5 bases, 6 bases remained unmatched. From germline, CDR1 is LNHDA and CDR2 SQIVND (reference sequence). In DNA form, the CDR3 reads TGTGCCAGTAGTTCGGGACAGGGTAGGACTGAAGCTTTCTTT. It codes for CASSSGQGRTEAFF. Using reference TRBV19 and TRBJ1-1 for the parts outside the CDR3, the full variable domain is DGGITQSPKYLFRKEGQNVTLSCEQNLNHDAMYWYRQDPGQGLRLIYYSQIVNDFQKGDIAEGYSVSREKKESFPLTVTSAQKNPTAFYLCASSSGQGRTEAFFGQGTRLTVV.

This clonotype was recorded at least ten times. The V and J genes are TRBV2 and TRBJ1-1, with D unclear. CDR3 length: 10 amino acids. The germline V and J ends were trimmed by 3 bases and 11 bases, with 7 bases remaining between them. Germline V gene data show CDR1 as SNHLY and CDR2 as FYNNEI. CDR3 in amino acids: CASSDILAFF. CDR3 bases: TGTGCCAGCAGTGACATTCTGGCTTTCTTT.

This clonotype was seen ten or more times. The chain combines TRBV5-1 with TRBJ2-2; TRBD1 matches 8 bases. CDR1 is SGHRS and CDR2 is YFSETQ in the germline V gene. This CDR3 contains 15 residues. The J segment lost 2 bases and the V segment lost 7 bases, leaving 7 bases of the junction unmatched. Here the CDR3 DNA reads TGCGCCAGCTCCGACAGGGGATTTAACACCGGGGAGCTGTTTTTT. Translating it yields CASSDRGFNTGELFF.

The rearrangement joins TRBV5-1 to TRBJ1-2; D is perhaps TRBD1 (5 bases). This CDR3 is 14 amino acids long. The V and J ends lost 4 bases and 4 bases respectively, with 14 bases between them. Germline V lookup: CDR1 SGHRS, CDR2 YFSETQ. CDR3 loop: CASSVDVGGYGYTF. The CDR3 DNA follows: TGCGCCAGCAGCGTCGACGTCGGGGGCTATGGCTACACCTTC.

This clonotype was seen repeatedly, ten times or more. The chain has TRBV11-1 and TRBJ2-4; possibly TRBD1 for D (6 bases). This CDR3 has 20 amino acids. Trimming stripped 1 base from V and 0 bases from J, with 22 bases between. The germline V gene has CDR1 SGHAT and CDR2 FQDESV (reference sequence). CDR3 sequence reads: CASSLGGDRQILLAKNIQYF. DNA of the CDR3: TGTGCCAGCAGCTTAGGTGGCGACAGGCAGATCCTACTAGCCAAAAACATTCAGTACTTC.

The table lists this clonotype with many counts. The V gene is TRBV12-3 or TRBV12-4, the J gene TRBJ1-1; 8 bases match TRBD1. J gave up 11 bases and V 0 bases, and 5 bases lay outside the gene matches. CDR3 size: 13 residues. The CDR3 DNA is TGTGCCAGCAGTTTAGCCGCAGGGGGCCCGGCTTTCTTT. Encoded protein: CASSLAAGGPAFF.

This clonotype was recorded many times. The gene calls are TRBV12-3 or TRBV12-4 and TRBJ2-7; 11 bases fit TRBD1. There are 16 residues in the CDR3. After removal of 7 bases from V and 5 bases from J, the junction contained 13 bases not matched to a gene. CDR3 DNA: TGTGCCAGCACCACCATCTTCGGGACAGGGGGGAACGAGCAGTACTTC. It specifies CASTTIFGTGGNEQYF.

This clonotype was picked up a small number of times. The chain combines TRBV29-1 with TRBJ1-1; D possibly corresponds to TRBD1 (5 bases). Deletions cut 2 bases from V and 1 base from J, with 17 bases between. This CDR3 is built from 16 residues. Germline values: CDR1 SQVTM, CDR2 ANQGSEA. In DNA, the CDR3 is TGCAGCGTTGAAATTCGTATTGGACACTCGAACACTGAAGCTTTCTTT. Translation gives CSVEIRIGHSNTEAFF.

In its sample, this clonotype was seen a few times. The rearrangement uses TRBV27 and TRBJ1-2; perhaps TRBD1 as D (5 bases). The V and J ends lost 6 bases and 8 bases respectively, with 16 bases between them. The CDR3 covers 13 residues. Germline CDR1 is MNHEY and CDR2 is SMNVEV (reference sequence). CDR3 in DNA: TGTGCCAGCAGCCCGGACCCCAGGGACGGCTACACCTTC. Residues: CASSPDPRDGYTF.

This clonotype was seen repeatedly, ten times or more. This chain joins TRBV6-1 and TRBJ1-1; maybe TRBD1 (5 bases). Trimming stripped 4 bases from V and 5 bases from J, with 17 bases between. There are 15 residues in the CDR3. Germline lookup yields CDR1 MNHNS and CDR2 SASEGT. CDR3 coding DNA: TGTGCCAGCAGTGTTGGCCAGGGATCGAGAACTGAAGCTTTCTTT. This codes for CASSVGQGSRTEAFF.

V gene TRBV24-1 combines with J gene TRBJ1-2; unclear D gene. Trimming removed 4 bases at V and 1 base at J, with 9 bases between. Germline CDR1 is KGHDR and CDR2 is SFDVKD. This CDR3 spans 14 amino acids. The CDR3 loop reads CATSDRGRNYGYTF. The CDR3 DNA reads TGTGCCACCAGTGACCGTGGGCGTAACTATGGCTACACCTTC.

This clonotype was detected many times. The gene calls are TRBV7-6 and TRBJ2-2; either TRBD1 or TRBD2 may supply D (5 bases each). The length of the CDR3 is 16 residues. V was clipped by 5 bases and J by 5 bases, with 18 bases between them. CDR1 and CDR2 from the germline V gene are SGHVS and FNYEAQ. The CDR3 sequence is CASSPVSGLGTGELFF. The CDR3 DNA is TGTGCCAGCAGCCCCGTTTCGGGGCTTGGTACCGGGGAGCTGTTTTTT.

This clonotype was seen ten or more times. V is TRBV6-5 and J is TRBJ1-2; TRBD1 matches 7 bases. With V trimmed by 6 bases and J by 0 bases, 7 bases remained unmatched. Germline V lookup: CDR1 MNHEY, CDR2 SVGAGI. This CDR3 has 15 residues. This chain's CDR3 is CASRTLTGPNYGYTF. The CDR3 nucleotides are TGTGCCAGCAGGACCTTGACAGGGCCTAACTATGGCTACACCTTC.

Ten or more counts support this clonotype. The rearrangement uses TRBV12-5 and TRBJ1-2; maybe TRBD1 (6 bases). V lost 10 bases and J lost 6, with 18 bases in between. Germline lookup yields CDR1 LGHNT and CDR2 FRNRAP. CDR3 length equals 13 residues. CDR3: CATHPGGYDGYTF. CDR3 sequence (DNA): TGTGCTACCCATCCGGGGGGCTACGATGGCTACACCTTC. The variable domain in full, with the rest retrieved from reference TRBV12-5 and TRBJ1-2, is DARVTQTPRHKVTEMGQEVTMRCQPILGHNTVFWYRQTMMQGLELLAYFRNRAPLDDSGMPKDRFSAEMPDATLATLKIQPSEPRDSAVYFCATHPGGYDGYTFGSGTRLTVV.

This clonotype was counted many times. The rearrangement links TRBV7-8 to TRBJ2-7; 12 bases fit TRBD1. J gave up 7 bases and V 5 bases, and 12 bases lay outside the gene matches. CDR1 is SGHVS, CDR2 FQNEAQ, per germline. The CDR3 has 16 residues. CDR3 sequence reads: CASSGNRDRGHREQYF. The CDR3, as DNA: TGTGCCAGCAGCGGTAACCGGGACAGGGGGCATAGGGAGCAGTACTTC.

The table lists this clonotype with a few counts. The chain couples TRBV11-1 to TRBJ2-5, with a weak D call TRBD2 (7 bases). CDR3 length equals 17 residues. Germline lookup yields CDR1 SGHAT and CDR2 FQDESV (reference sequence). V was pared by 1 base and J by 1 base, with 16 bases between. The CDR3 sequence: CASSLGGLAGAQETQYF. DNA for the CDR3: TGTGCCAGCAGCTTAGGAGGTCTGGCGGGGGCCCAAGAGACCCAGTACTTC.

This clonotype has at least ten counts. The rearrangement uses TRBV19 and TRBJ2-7; D not resolved. V shed 5 bases and J shed 2 bases, with 13 bases lying between them. The CDR3 runs to 14 residues. From germline, CDR1 is LNHDA and CDR2 SQIVND (reference sequence). In DNA form, the CDR3 reads TGTGCCAGTAGTCCAGAGACCGTGACCTACGAGCAGTACTTC. As protein: CASSPETVTYEQYF.

This clonotype was observed at least ten times. J is TRBJ2-7 and V is TRBV27; 8 positions match TRBD2. Looked up from germline, CDR1 is MNHEY and CDR2 is SMNVEV (reference sequence). Germline trimming cut 3 bases from V and 3 bases from J; bases unmatched to any gene: 10. CDR3 length: 16 amino acids. DNA for the CDR3: TGTGCCAGCAGTTTCTTAAGCGGGGGTTCCTTCTACGAGCAGTACTTC. Residues: CASSFLSGGSFYEQYF.

At least ten counts were recorded for this clonotype. The genes are TRBV28 and TRBJ2-7, with TRBD1 matching over 7 bases. V shed 7 bases, J shed 3 bases, and the junction held 9 bases outside the gene matches. CDR1 is MDHEN and CDR2 is SYDVKM in the germline V gene. The CDR3 has 14 amino acids. Here the CDR3 DNA reads TGTGCCAGCATTTCCGCGGACAGGTTCTACGAGCAGTACTTC. This codes for CASISADRFYEQYF.

The chain employs TRBV6-1 and TRBJ2-7; D tentatively reads TRBD1 or TRBD2 (5 bases each). The CDR3 loop spans 12 amino acids. The V gene's germline CDR1 is MNHNS and CDR2 SASEGT. Trimming removed 3 bases from V and 4 bases from J, with 7 bases in between. The CDR3 spells CASSEGVYEQYF. DNA of the CDR3: TGTGCCAGCAGTGAGGGGGTTTACGAGCAGTACTTC.

This clonotype was counted ten times or more. The genes are TRBV12-3 or TRBV12-4 and TRBJ1-2; weak D call: TRBD1 (5 bases). The CDR3 consists of 14 residues. The ends were cut back, 4 bases at V and 4 bases at J, with 13 bases in the middle. The CDR3 is CASSSTEPFYGYTF. CDR3 coding DNA: TGTGCCAGCAGTTCGACAGAGCCCTTCTATGGCTACACCTTC.

This clonotype was observed at least ten times. The V gene is TRBV20-1, the J gene TRBJ1-2; D is uncertain. Trimming removed 7 bases from V and 3 bases from J, with 15 bases in between. This CDR3 is built from 13 residues. Germline V gives CDR1 DFQATT, CDR2 SNEGSKA (reference sequence). The CDR3 coding sequence is TGCAGTGTGCCTGCAAGGACCTACTATGGCTACACCTTC. Amino acid sequence: CSVPARTYYGYTF.

The table lists this clonotype with many counts. Here the CDR3 reads CASSLTQGGDTGELFF. The CDR3 DNA sequence: TGTGCCAGCAGCCTTACACAGGGCGGCGACACCGGGGAGCTGTTTTTT. The chain employs TRBV12-3 or TRBV12-4 and TRBJ2-2; D might be TRBD1 (6 bases). This CDR3 region has 16 residues. Trimming took 6 bases from V and 3 from J, leaving 17 bases between them.

Many counts were recorded for this clonotype. This rearrangement joins TRBV6-5 to TRBJ1-1; a weak D match, TRBD1 (6 bases). CDR3 length equals 15 residues. The V gene's germline CDR1 is MNHEY and CDR2 SVGAGI. V was cut by 6 bases and J by 1 base, with 15 bases left in between. CDR3 nucleotide sequence: TGTGCCAGCAGCCCGCTGGGGACACGGAACACTGAAGCTTTCTTT. Amino acids: CASSPLGTRNTEAFF.